The present T cell receptor beta chain was sequenced within a study of regulatory and conventional T cells in RAG deficiency (dated by TCRdb to about 2017). Study-level background: Autoimmunity is frequently associated with hypomorphic RAG mutations in combined immunodeficiency or atypical SCID. High-throughput TCR beta sequencing was used to compare the repertoire diversity and composition of Treg, conventional CD4+ and CD8+ T cells between RAG-deficient patients and healthy controls.

As for this clone: The antigen this receptor binds is unknown. One base away there is no much larger clone; base qualities are not given.

Beyond this particular receptor, the publication reports: Compared with control T-cell subpopulations, RAG-deficient patients had much lower Shannon entropy and higher Simpson indices. Sorted CD25-high CD127-low cells from Omenn syndrome patients may represent peripherally activated cells rather than bona fide Treg cells. All patient T-cell subsets had shorter CDR3 lengths; Omenn syndrome patients showed >75% Treg-Tconv repertoire overlap at nucleotide and amino acid level. Compared with controls, Omenn syndrome and CID/AS patients had about 97-fold fewer unique TCR beta sequences in Treg cells, whereas the reduction in the other subsets was roughly 9.8-fold. Some T-cell subset analyses were not performed for some subjects.

Conventional CD4+ T cells were purified from blood as CD25-low CD127-high cells before genomic DNA extraction. Eight patients with RAG deficiency were studied: one with SCID, two with Omenn syndrome and five with combined immunodeficiency or atypical SCID. The library was obtained by the immunoSEQ multiplex PCR assay. Genomic DNA from the sorted T-cell subsets was used to amplify and sequence rearranged TCR beta chain products. The authors processed their data as follows. Repertoire diversity of productive TCR beta rearrangements was quantified using Shannon entropy and Simpson indices. To gauge clonal expansion, the frequencies of the 100 most abundant productive TCR beta clonotypes among total reads were added together. The TRB repertoires were scored with a self-reactivity index that is based on amino acid usage at CDR3beta positions 6 and 7. Two-way ANOVA was applied to the repertoire analyses, whereas Student t or Mann-Whitney tests were applied to the flow cytometric analyses. TCRdb retrieved this table from immuneACCESS and kept in-frame rearrangements only. Not all clones are present; in checked studies, unresolved V genes account for under half, and no reason is known for the remainder. The V and J calls and the clone size are those of that table, but D and trimming were determined from the DNA. The sample yields thousands of clones; 70% to 85% were counted once. The ten largest clones represent roughly 5% of the sample.

The source material was CD4+ effector T cells sorted from blood. This clonotype originated in a human donor with RAG deficiency presenting as severe combined immunodeficiency.

The bases are TGTGCCAGCTCACCACGGGGTTCCATACATACGCAGTATTTT. Its protein reads: CASSPRGSIHTQYF. The rearrangement combines TRBV18 with TRBJ2-3, with the D gene uncertain. CDR1 is given as KGHSH and CDR2 as LQKENI, both from the germline V gene. The CDR3 has 14 amino acids, counting the end cysteine and phenylalanine. Only CDR3 DNA is held: 42 bases, read in frame from base 1. V is pared back by 1 base and J by 7 bases, with 12 bases lying between the germline termini.